This T cell receptor beta chain stems from a study of shared clonotypes between healthy human individuals. For this clone: The antigen is undetermined.

The test was conducted at deep level. TCRdb's copy holds only in-frame clones and misses some; the assay was immunoSEQ multiplex PCR. The profile shows millions of clones, 95% of them singletons. Each donor was a Caucasian adult residing in Nashville, Tennessee. General observations from the study: Naive CD4 clonotypes overlapped across a handful of donors at approximately 5%. Researchers sampled only blood; tissue repertoires likely differ.

The CDR3 runs 14 residues. Germline-derived CDR1 and CDR2 are MNHEY and SVGAGI. Germline trimming cut 4 bases from V and 7 bases from J; bases unmatched to any gene: 9. Sequencing was done on a sample of naive CD4+ T cells sorted from blood. Sample subset: CD45RA+ positively selected. This rearrangement joins TRBV6-5 to TRBJ1-1; 7 positions agree with TRBD1. The TCR sequence derives from a man between 18 and 29 years old in good health. The CDR3 nucleotides read TGTGCCAGCAGTTCCCCCCGGACAGGCCTTGAAGCTTTCTTT. Amino acids: CASSSPRTGLEAFF.